Below are 30 T cell receptor beta chains sequenced from a single sample in a study of T-cell memory formation after mild COVID-19 (dated by TCRdb to the early 2020s). Library creation used 5' RACE. The sequencer was an Illumina NovaSeq 6000. TCRdb handled the public reads itself, with Q25 trimming in fastp and clone calling in MiXCR, and kept productive beta chains. All rows with the same CDR3 protein become a single entry with the most common DNA and genes. The sample table contains approximately 490,000 distinct CDR3 sequences; only one count was recorded for approximately 20% of them. The ten largest clones capture approximately 12% of the sample. Sequencing input: PBMCs or a T cell subset sorted from them (not recorded which). The receptors originated from an adult woman who had mild COVID-19 (a few samples of this study predate the infection). The sample titles of this study are shuffled in the database, so cell type and time point are left out; the donor was told from shared clones.

This clonotype showed up just a few times. The V gene is TRBV24-1, the J gene TRBJ2-1, with a weak D call TRBD2 (6 bases). Germline V gives CDR1 KGHDR, CDR2 SFDVKD. Trimming left V 5 bases short and J 6 bases short, with 16 bases between. The CDR3 covers 15 residues. The CDR3 DNA sequence: TGTGCCACCAGTGGGGCCATCGCGGGAAGCAATGAGCAGTTCTTC. Translated, it gives CATSGAIAGSNEQFF.

This chain uses TRBV24-1 with TRBJ2-2; a weak D match, TRBD2 (6 bases). This CDR3 contains 14 residues. CDR1 and CDR2 (germline): KGHDR, SFDVKD. The V and J ends lost 6 bases and 2 bases respectively, with 9 bases between them. CDR3 sequence: CATSPGTNTGELFF. The CDR3 coding sequence is TGTGCCACCAGTCCCGGGACTAACACCGGGGAGCTGTTTTTT.

V is TRBV5-1 and J is TRBJ1-1; D unclear. V dropped 1 base and J dropped 2 bases, with 9 bases sitting between them. CDR3 size: 14 residues. In germline, CDR1 is SGHRS, CDR2 YFSETQ. The CDR3 reads CASSLLQSNTEAFF. In DNA form, the CDR3 reads TGCGCCAGCAGCTTGCTACAGTCAAACACTGAAGCTTTCTTT.

This chain connects TRBV5-1 to TRBJ1-1, with D maybe TRBD1 (6 bases). This CDR3 comprises 14 residues. The V gene lost 2 bases and the J gene lost 3 bases, with 11 bases spanning the gap. Germline CDR1 reads SGHRS; CDR2 reads YFSETQ. The CDR3 region has the DNA TGCGCCAGCAGCTTTAACAGGGCCGACACTGAAGCTTTCTTT. Protein sequence: CASSFNRADTEAFF.

In this sample, this clonotype turned up a few times. The chain joins TRBV7-8 to TRBJ2-7, with 7 bases fitting TRBD1. There are 14 residues in the CDR3. Germline CDR1 SGHVS, CDR2 FQNEAQ. Trimming took 3 bases from V and 3 from J; bases not matched to a gene: 5. The CDR3 DNA reads TGTGCCAGCAGCTTCCGGGACAGCGACTACGAGCAGTACTTC. It codes for CASSFRDSDYEQYF.

This clonotype turned up a few times. In nucleotides, the CDR3 is TGTGCCAGCAGCCGAACACAAGCCGAATACAATGAGCAGTTCTTC. Encoded protein: CASSRTQAEYNEQFF. The V call is TRBV7-6, the J call TRBJ2-1; D not resolved. Germline V gene data show CDR1 as SGHVS and CDR2 as FNYEAQ. The CDR3 consists of 15 residues. V lost 5 bases to trimming and J lost 4 bases, with 15 bases between them.

This clonotype was counted only a few times. This chain connects TRBV7-6 to TRBJ1-1, with 7 bases fitting TRBD1. This CDR3 is built from 15 residues. V lost 5 bases, J lost 4 bases, and 10 bases stayed unmatched. The germline V gene encodes CDR1 SGHVS and CDR2 FNYEAQ. CDR3 in amino acids: CASSIPETGFTEAFF. CDR3 coding DNA: TGTGCCAGCAGCATACCTGAGACAGGGTTCACTGAAGCTTTCTTT. Complete variable domain (other parts from reference TRBV7-6 and TRBJ1-1): GAGVSQSPRYKVTKRGQDVALRCDPISGHVSLYWYRQALGQGPEFLTYFNYEAQQDKSGLPNDRFSAERPEGSISTLTIQRTEQRDSAMYRCASSIPETGFTEAFFGQGTRLTVV.

This clonotype was seen a handful of times. The CDR3 sequence: CASSQDFGNNEQFF. CDR3 in DNA: TGTGCCAGCAGCCAAGATTTCGGCAACAATGAGCAGTTCTTC. The J gene is TRBJ2-1, the V gene TRBV14; D ambiguous. This CDR3 spans 14 amino acids. Trimming stripped 0 bases from V and 5 bases from J, with 8 bases between. Germline values: CDR1 SGHDN, CDR2 FVKESK. Full variable domain (missing parts from reference TRBV14 and TRBJ2-1): EAGVTQFPSHSVIEKGQTVTLRCDPISGHDNLYWYRRVMGKEIKFLLHFVKESKQDESGMPNNRFLAERTGGTYSTLKVQPAELEDSGVYFCASSQDFGNNEQFFGPGTRLTVL.

A few counts support this clonotype. The chain combines TRBV12-3 or TRBV12-4 with TRBJ1-1, with D possibly being TRBD1 (5 bases). This CDR3 has 16 residues. V gave up 3 bases and J gave up 4 bases, with 18 bases separating them. CDR3 protein: CASSFPALRGGTEAFF. The CDR3 coding sequence is TGTGCCAGCAGTTTCCCCGCCCTTCGGGGGGGCACTGAAGCTTTCTTT.

This clonotype came up once. V and J are TRBV6-6 and TRBJ2-4; TRBD2 is a possible D gene (7 bases). This CDR3 is 14 amino acids long. Trimming shortened V by 9 bases and J by 0 bases, and 12 bases separated the two germline ends. Germline values: CDR1 MNHNY, CDR2 SVGAGI (reference sequence). The CDR3 sequence: CASGGGLAKNIQYF. For the CDR3, the DNA is TGTGCCAGTGGGGGGGGGCTAGCCAAAAACATTCAGTACTTC.

The rearrangement links TRBV7-3 to TRBJ2-3; TRBD2 agrees at 11 bases. Germline values: CDR1 SGHTA, CDR2 FQGTGA. CDR3 length: 16 amino acids. Trimming cost V 1 base and J 2 bases; bases outside gene matches: 2. CDR3 residues: CASSLISGRATDTQYF. The CDR3 nucleotides read TGTGCCAGCAGCTTAATTAGCGGGAGGGCCACAGATACGCAGTATTTT.

V usage is TRBV29-1 and J usage is TRBJ2-1; D is undetermined. The length of the CDR3 is 11 residues. V dropped 4 bases and J dropped 6 bases, with 7 bases sitting between them. Germline V gene lookup returns CDR1 SQVTM and CDR2 ANQGSEA. CDR3 in DNA: TGCAGCGTTGGTATCATCAATGAGCAGTTCTTC. Its protein product is CSVGIINEQFF.

The chain couples TRBV7-3 to TRBJ2-3, with TRBD2 as a possible D gene (5 bases). Germline V CDR1 and CDR2: SGHTA, FQGTGA. V was trimmed by 5 bases and J by 4 bases, leaving 13 bases between them. This CDR3 has 14 residues. This chain's CDR3 is CASSPTGLSDTQYF. Written as DNA, the CDR3 is TGTGCCAGCAGCCCCACGGGGTTATCAGATACGCAGTATTTT.

This chain uses TRBV25-1 with TRBJ2-7; 7 bases map to TRBD1. The CDR3 spans 15 residues. Losses at the gene ends were 2 bases for V and 0 bases for J; bases not matched to a gene: 4. Germline V lookup: CDR1 MGHDK, CDR2 SYGVNS. In DNA form, the CDR3 reads TGTGCCAGCAGTGAAGTGTCAGGGGGCTCCTACGAGCAGTACTTC. Protein product: CASSEVSGGSYEQYF.

The V and J genes are TRBV12-3 or TRBV12-4 and TRBJ1-6; no definite D call. V was clipped by 6 bases and J by 2 bases, with 11 bases between them. This CDR3 region has 15 residues. The CDR3 protein is CASSRQSPYNSPLHF. Here the CDR3 DNA reads TGTGCCAGCAGCCGACAAAGCCCCTATAATTCACCCCTCCACTTT.

The sample holds many counts of this clonotype. The chain uses TRBV29-1 and TRBJ2-7; 9 positions match TRBD1. The CDR3 sequence is 14 residues long. Germline V gives CDR1 SQVTM, CDR2 ANQGSEA. Trimming took 5 bases from V and 2 from J; bases not matched to a gene: 7. This CDR3 is CSVHPGQGTYEQYF. Written as DNA, the CDR3 is TGCAGCGTTCATCCCGGACAGGGGACCTACGAGCAGTACTTC.

This clonotype has just a few counts. The CDR3 DNA is TGCGCCAGCAGCGAGGACGCCCGGGTCGATAACTATGGCTACACCTTC. Amino acids: CASSEDARVDNYGYTF. V usage is TRBV5-1 and J usage is TRBJ1-2; D unclear. The CDR3 is 16 amino acids. The V gene lost 4 bases and the J gene lost 1 base, with 17 bases spanning the gap. Germline V gives CDR1 SGHRS, CDR2 YFSETQ.

The V and J genes are TRBV20-1 and TRBJ2-5, with D perhaps TRBD1 (5 bases). Trimming took off 0 bases at V and 4 bases at J, with 12 bases between the two ends. Germline-derived CDR1 and CDR2 are DFQATT and SNEGSKA (reference sequence). The CDR3 has 14 amino acids. The CDR3 reads CSARDLDRGETQYF. The CDR3 DNA follows: TGCAGTGCTAGAGATCTAGACAGAGGAGAGACCCAGTACTTC.

This clonotype showed up just a few times. The chain links TRBV19 to TRBJ1-2, with D possibly being TRBD1 (6 bases). The germline gives CDR1 LNHDA, CDR2 SQIVND (reference sequence). There are 14 residues in the CDR3. V was clipped by 4 bases and J by 7 bases, with 16 bases between them. The CDR3 bases are TGTGCCAGTAGTAGGGCGGGGGCCTCCTCTGGCTACACCTTC. Protein: CASSRAGASSGYTF.

Only a few counts were recorded for this clonotype. One junction end disagrees with the germline gene, perhaps due to a read error. The chain recombines TRBV10-3 with TRBJ2-2, with a possible D match to TRBD1 (5 bases). The CDR3 runs 13 residues. Germline V lookup: CDR1 ENHRY, CDR2 SYGVKD. This CDR3 is CAVRDTNTGELFF. CDR3 in DNA: TGTGCCGTCAGGGATACGAACACCGGGGAGCTGTTTTTT.

This clonotype turned up a few times. The chain combines TRBV5-5 with TRBJ2-5; D perhaps matches TRBD1 (5 bases). In germline, CDR1 is SGHKS, CDR2 YYEKEE (reference sequence). The CDR3 is made up of 13 amino acids. V lost 2 bases to trimming and J lost 3 bases, with 8 bases between them. CDR3 DNA sequence: TGTGCCAGCAGCTTTGAGACAGAAGAGACCCAGTACTTC. This translates into CASSFETEETQYF.

This chain links TRBV5-6 with TRBJ2-7, with 7 bases lining up with TRBD1. Trimming removed 3 bases from V and 3 bases from J; junction bases left unmatched: 6. The CDR3 consists of 14 residues. Per the germline V gene, CDR1 is SGHDT and CDR2 is YYEEEE. In nucleotides, the CDR3 is TGTGCCAGCAGCTCAAACAGGGGACGCTACGAGCAGTACTTC. Translating it yields CASSSNRGRYEQYF.

The J gene is TRBJ1-5, the V gene TRBV7-9; maybe TRBD1 (5 bases). Trimming removed 4 bases at V and 11 bases at J, with 9 bases between. There are 11 residues in the CDR3. Germline-derived CDR1 and CDR2 are SEHNR and FQNEAQ (reference sequence). This CDR3 is CASSSGGSQHF. In DNA, the CDR3 is TGTGCCAGCAGCTCCGGGGGGTCCCAGCATTTT.

V gene TRBV20-1 combines with J gene TRBJ2-5; 7 positions agree with TRBD1. This CDR3 has 15 residues. V shed 5 bases and J 1 base; nucleotides not matched to a gene: 10. The germline V gene has CDR1 DFQATT and CDR2 SNEGSKA (reference sequence). The DNA for the CDR3 is TGCAGTGCTTCCGCGCCCGGGACAGCCCAAGAGACCCAGTACTTC. Its protein product is CSASAPGTAQETQYF.

This clonotype has only a few counts. V and J are TRBV19 and TRBJ2-5; TRBD2 aligns across 9 bases. The CDR3 totals 17 residues. V dropped 4 bases and J dropped 4; count of bases not matched to a gene: 13. The V gene's germline CDR1 is LNHDA and CDR2 SQIVND (reference sequence). CDR3 protein: CASSNSGVAGEVETQYF. CDR3 sequence (DNA): TGTGCCAGTAGTAACAGCGGGGTAGCGGGAGAGGTAGAGACCCAGTACTTC.

This chain joins TRBV18 and TRBJ2-3; a weak D match, TRBD2 (6 bases). Per germline, CDR1 KGHSH and CDR2 LQKENI. Trimming removed 5 bases from V and 4 bases from J, with 13 bases in between. CDR3 length: 14 residues. The CDR3 DNA sequence: TGTGCCAGCTCAGGGGGGACTCCCCCAGATACGCAGTATTTT. This sequence encodes CASSGGTPPDTQYF. Full variable domain (outside the CDR3, taken from reference TRBV18 and TRBJ2-3): NAGVMQNPRHLVRRRGQEARLRCSPMKGHSHVYWYRQLPEEGLKFMVYLQKENIIDESGMPKERFSAEFPKEGPSILRIQQVVRGDSAAYFCASSGGTPPDTQYFGPGTRLTVL.

The chain links TRBV18 to TRBJ1-1; D is perhaps TRBD1 (5 bases). Germline values: CDR1 KGHSH, CDR2 LQKENI. The CDR3 contains 14 residues. Trimming left V 1 base short and J 6 bases short, with 12 bases between. CDR3 DNA sequence: TGTGCCAGCTCACCACTGGAAGGGGTGGCTGAAGCTTTCTTT. Translating gives CASSPLEGVAEAFF.

V usage is TRBV20-1 and J usage is TRBJ2-3; 11 bases agree with TRBD2. This CDR3 has 14 residues. Germline CDR1 reads DFQATT; CDR2 reads SNEGSKA (reference sequence). Trimming took 3 bases from V and 9 from J; bases not matched to a gene: 8. This CDR3 is CSASGSGRAPTQYF. CDR3 sequence (DNA): TGCAGTGCTAGCGGTAGCGGGAGGGCCCCAACGCAGTATTTT.

This chain links TRBV30 with TRBJ2-5; TRBD2 agrees at 11 bases. CDR1 is GTSNPN, CDR2 SVGIG, per germline (reference sequence). J was trimmed by 3 bases and V by 2 bases; bases with no gene match: 11. The CDR3 covers 17 residues. The DNA for the CDR3 is TGTGCCTGGAGTACTCGTTCCGGGACTAGCGGTGAAGAGACCCAGTACTTC. Its protein is CAWSTRSGTSGEETQYF. Based on the CDR3 plus reference TRBV30 and TRBJ2-5, the full variable domain is SQTIHQWPATLVQPVGSPLSLECTVEGTSNPNLYWYRQAAGRGLQLLFYSVGIGQISSEVPQNLSASRPQDRQFILSSKKLLLSDSGFYLCAWSTRSGTSGEETQYFGPGTRLLVL.

In this sample, this clonotype turned up a few times. The rearrangement uses TRBV12-3 or TRBV12-4 and TRBJ2-7; no definite D call. The CDR3 runs 14 residues. The germline V and J ends were trimmed by 5 bases and 7 bases, with 18 bases remaining between them. The CDR3 DNA reads TGTGCCAGCAGTCGGGTCAGTGGCCAAGGGGAGCAGTACTTC. This translates into CASSRVSGQGEQYF.